The 2 T cell receptor beta chains below all came from one sample that was sequenced in a study of T-cell memory formation after mild COVID-19. TCRdb reprocessed the 5' RACE reads via MiXCR and lists one record per CDR3 protein. The data hold about 620,000 distinct CDR3 sequences, with about a sixth observed a single time. The specimen sequenced was PBMCs or a T cell subset sorted from them (not recorded which). The receptors originated from an adult woman who had mild COVID-19 (a few samples of this study predate the infection). Cell type and time point are not known.

V is TRBV7-6 and J is TRBJ2-1; 11 bases agree with TRBD2. V was clipped by 1 base and J by 7 bases; unmatched bases: 3. From germline, CDR1 is SGHVS and CDR2 FNYEAQ. This CDR3 spans 15 amino acids. The CDR3 is CASSLVLAGENEQFF. The CDR3 DNA is TGTGCCAGCAGCTTAGTACTAGCGGGGGAAAATGAGCAGTTCTTC.

This clonotype occurred a few times. The chain uses TRBV5-1 and TRBJ1-1; D gene ambiguous. V was pared by 0 bases and J by 2 bases, with 11 bases between. Germline V gene data show CDR1 as SGHRS and CDR2 as YFSETQ. This CDR3 spans 15 amino acids. The CDR3, as DNA: TGCGCCAGCAGCTTGGGAGAGAGGAGAAACACTGAAGCTTTCTTT. This codes for CASSLGERRNTEAFF.